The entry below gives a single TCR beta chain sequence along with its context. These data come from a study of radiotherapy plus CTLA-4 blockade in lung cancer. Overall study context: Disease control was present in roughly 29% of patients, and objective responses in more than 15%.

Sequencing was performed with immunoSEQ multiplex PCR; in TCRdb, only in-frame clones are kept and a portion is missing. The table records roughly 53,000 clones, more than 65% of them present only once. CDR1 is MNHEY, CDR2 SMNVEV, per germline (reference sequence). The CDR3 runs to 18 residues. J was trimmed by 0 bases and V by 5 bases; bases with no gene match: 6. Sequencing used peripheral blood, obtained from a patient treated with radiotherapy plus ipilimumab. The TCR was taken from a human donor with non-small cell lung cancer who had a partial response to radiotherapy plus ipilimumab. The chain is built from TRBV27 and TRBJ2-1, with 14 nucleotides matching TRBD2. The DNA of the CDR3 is TGTGCCAGCAGTAGAAGACTAGCGGGGGGGAGCTCCTACAATGAGCAGTTCTTC. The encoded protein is CASSRRLAGGSSYNEQFF.